The T cell receptor (beta chain) under discussion was sequenced for a study of T cell responses to AZD1222 COVID-19 vaccine. TCRdb's copy holds only in-frame clones and misses some; the assay was immunoSEQ multiplex PCR. This table has around 200,000 clones, about 86% appearing once. The CDR3 length is 15 residues. The germline V gene encodes CDR1 LNHDA and CDR2 SQIVND (reference sequence). V dropped 4 bases and J dropped 3; count of bases not matched to a gene: 7. The source material was peripheral blood, sampled on day 0 of AZD1222 vaccination. The source of this sequence is an adult in good health. This chain uses TRBV19 with TRBJ1-2; 8 nucleotides line up with TRBD1. The CDR3 bases are TGTGCCAGTAGTAACCAGGGGGCTGGGGACTATGGCTACACCTTC. Its translation: CASSNQGAGDYGYTF. Full variable domain (rest looked up from reference TRBV19 and TRBJ1-2): DGGITQSPKYLFRKEGQNVTLSCEQNLNHDAMYWYRQDPGQGLRLIYYSQIVNDFQKGDIAEGYSVSREKKESFPLTVTSAQKNPTAFYLCASSNQGAGDYGYTFGSGTRLTVV.